Listed here is a single TCR beta chain. Its antigen is as yet unknown. From the RT-PCR reads, TCRdb called clonotypes with MiXCR, one entry per CDR3 protein. Altogether 610,000 or so distinct CDR3 sequences are present, approximately 15% being singletons, with the ten largest covering over 8.5%. This specimen comes from a study of response to subunit inactivated influenza vaccine. Overall study results and limits: It was the authors' suggestion that each seasonal influenza vaccination recruits few new T cells.

In germline, CDR1 is SGHTA, CDR2 FQGNSA. The CDR3 extends over 13 amino acids. Trimming removed 5 bases at V and 11 bases at J, with 15 bases between. The chain is built from TRBV7-2 and TRBJ1-4, with D possibly TRBD1 on 6 matching bases. Source: PBMCs from blood, taken 11 to 12 days after vaccination. The sequence was collected from a man aged 45-65 years who received an inactivated influenza vaccine. CDR3 in amino acids: CASSRTGAAKLFF. Written as DNA, the CDR3 is TGTGCCAGCAGCCGGACGGGGGCTGCGAAACTGTTTTTT.